This TCR beta chain was sequenced in a study of blood T cell repertoires in COVID-19. Study background: Samples came from the United States, Italy and Spain, spanning acute and convalescent COVID-19.

Original methodology: Estimation of nucleated cell counts relied on the amplification of reference gene primers. Method: immunoSEQ multiplex PCR; TCRdb's copy keeps in-frame clones and lacks some. The DNA was the basis for D and trimming; V, J and clone size are from that table. Of roughly 130,000 clones in the sample, around 82% were seen once. Per germline, CDR1 MNHEY and CDR2 SMNVEV (reference sequence). After removal of 4 bases from V and 6 bases from J, the junction contained 15 bases not matched to a gene. This CDR3 is built from 17 residues. The sample was peripheral blood. The receptor's source is a woman aged 25 to 45 who had recovered from COVID-19. The chain couples TRBV27 to TRBJ1-2, with 9 bases identical to TRBD1. CDR3 region: CASSYAGVTRQGDGYTF. The CDR3 DNA reads TGTGCCAGCAGTTACGCGGGGGTGACCCGACAGGGGGATGGCTACACCTTC.